This T cell receptor (beta chain) was sequenced in a study of Ad26.COV2.S vaccination and SARS-CoV-2 variants. Germline CDR1 reads SGHRS; CDR2 reads YFSETQ. Trimming removed 3 bases from V and 1 base from J, with 8 bases in between. The CDR3 is 14 amino acids. Method: immunoSEQ multiplex PCR; TCRdb's copy keeps in-frame clones and lacks some. Of about 350,000 clones listed, about 90% are singletons. This chain joins TRBV5-1 and TRBJ1-3; TRBD1 is a possible D gene (5 bases). Material: peripheral blood, obtained after recovery from COVID-19. This receptor was taken from a human donor who had recovered from COVID-19. CDR3 sequence reads: CASSYDRSGNTIYF. CDR3 bases: TGCGCCAGCAGCTACGACAGATCTGGAAACACCATATATTTT.